Listed here are 10 T cell receptor beta chains from one sample, sequenced in a study of CD8 T cells in Susac syndrome. The authors reverse transcribed about 0.5 to 1 ug RNA with random hexamers. From the immunoSEQ multiplex PCR reads, TCRdb called clonotypes with MiXCR, one entry per CDR3 protein. Of around 230,000 distinct CDR3 sequences listed, 90% to 97% are singletons. Sequencing was performed on CD4+ T cells from PBMCs. These receptors all come from a human donor with Susac syndrome.

This clonotype was recorded only once. V is TRBV9 and J is TRBJ2-2, with 11 nucleotides matching TRBD2. After removal of 0 bases from V and 4 bases from J, the junction contained 2 bases not matched to a gene. Germline assignment: CDR1 SGDLS and CDR2 YYNGEE. The CDR3 is 16 residues long. The CDR3 here is CASSVGLAGSTGELFF. The DNA for the CDR3 is TGTGCCAGCAGCGTAGGACTAGCGGGAAGCACCGGGGAGCTGTTTTTT.

This clonotype was found once. This chain uses TRBV29-1 with TRBJ1-2, with D unclear. Germline loops: CDR1 SQVTM, CDR2 ANQGSEA. Trimming pared 4 bases from V and 4 bases from J, leaving 10 bases between. The CDR3 covers 12 residues. CDR3 DNA sequence: TGCAGCGTTGGCCGGTGGGGCTATGGCTACACCTTC. Its translation is CSVGRWGYGYTF.

V is TRBV7-9 and J is TRBJ2-2; TRBD1 or TRBD2 may be the D gene (6 bases each). Trimming took 1 base from V and 4 from J, leaving 10 bases between them. There are 15 residues in the CDR3. The germline V gene has CDR1 SEHNR and CDR2 FQNEAQ (reference sequence). This chain's CDR3 is CASSLVRGPTGELFF. The CDR3 DNA follows: TGTGCCAGCAGCTTAGTTCGGGGGCCCACCGGGGAGCTGTTTTTT.

This chain uses TRBV3-1 with TRBJ2-7; D may be TRBD2 (6 bases). The CDR3 is 14 residues long. Germline assignment: CDR1 LGHDT and CDR2 YNNKEL (reference sequence). V was clipped by 6 bases and J by 3 bases, with 15 bases between them. CDR3 loop: CASSPAGSIYEQYF. The CDR3 region has the DNA TGTGCCAGCAGTCCCGCGGGATCCATCTACGAGCAGTACTTC.

In this sample, this clonotype turned up once. The V gene is TRBV3-1, the J gene TRBJ2-3, with 9 bases identical to TRBD1. V lost 5 bases, J lost 6 bases, and 3 bases stayed unmatched. The CDR3 is made up of 13 amino acids. Germline-derived CDR1 and CDR2 are LGHDT and YNNKEL (reference sequence). CDR3 in amino acids: CASSTGQGDTQYF. The CDR3 DNA follows: TGTGCCAGCAGCACAGGACAGGGGGATACGCAGTATTTT.

This sequence joins TRBV29-1 and TRBJ2-7; 9 bases are a match to TRBD2. Losses at the gene ends were 4 bases for V and 5 bases for J; bases not matched to a gene: 6. CDR1 SQVTM and CDR2 ANQGSEA come from the germline V gene. The CDR3 extends over 13 amino acids. The CDR3 sequence: CSVGVAGVHEQYF. The CDR3 DNA is TGCAGCGTTGGCGTAGCGGGAGTTCACGAGCAGTACTTC.

This clonotype was seen once. This chain uses TRBV20-1 with TRBJ2-3; 7 bases agree with TRBD1. This CDR3 is built from 16 residues. Trimming at V came to 4 bases and at J to 0 bases, leaving 10 bases not matched to a gene. Germline lookup yields CDR1 DFQATT and CDR2 SNEGSKA (reference sequence). CDR3 nucleotide sequence: TGCAGTGCTAATACTTACAGGGGTGCTAGCACAGATACGCAGTATTTT. Amino acids: CSANTYRGASTDTQYF.

The V call is TRBV5-1, the J call TRBJ2-3; D ambiguous. This CDR3 is 14 amino acids long. V gave up 4 bases and J gave up 0 bases, with 9 bases separating them. CDR1 and CDR2 (germline): SGHRS, YFSETQ. CDR3 in amino acids: CASSHGSSTDTQYF. Written as DNA, the CDR3 is TGCGCCAGCAGCCACGGGTCGAGCACAGATACGCAGTATTTT.

The chain uses TRBV30 and TRBJ2-7, with D unresolved. V gave up 2 bases and J gave up 4 bases, with 9 bases separating them. There are 12 residues in the CDR3. Germline V gene sequence: CDR1 GTSNPN, CDR2 SVGIG (reference sequence). CDR3 sequence: CAWSPLVYEQYF. The CDR3 bases are TGTGCCTGGAGTCCGCTCGTTTACGAGCAGTACTTC.

The chain carries TRBV28 and TRBJ2-1; TRBD2 might be the D (5 bases). This CDR3 has 14 amino acids. V was cut by 0 bases and J by 7 bases, with 10 bases left in between. Germline loops: CDR1 MDHEN, CDR2 SYDVKM. The chain's CDR3 is CASSLWRRGNEQFF. CDR3 coding DNA: TGTGCCAGCAGTTTATGGCGCCGGGGTAATGAGCAGTTCTTC.